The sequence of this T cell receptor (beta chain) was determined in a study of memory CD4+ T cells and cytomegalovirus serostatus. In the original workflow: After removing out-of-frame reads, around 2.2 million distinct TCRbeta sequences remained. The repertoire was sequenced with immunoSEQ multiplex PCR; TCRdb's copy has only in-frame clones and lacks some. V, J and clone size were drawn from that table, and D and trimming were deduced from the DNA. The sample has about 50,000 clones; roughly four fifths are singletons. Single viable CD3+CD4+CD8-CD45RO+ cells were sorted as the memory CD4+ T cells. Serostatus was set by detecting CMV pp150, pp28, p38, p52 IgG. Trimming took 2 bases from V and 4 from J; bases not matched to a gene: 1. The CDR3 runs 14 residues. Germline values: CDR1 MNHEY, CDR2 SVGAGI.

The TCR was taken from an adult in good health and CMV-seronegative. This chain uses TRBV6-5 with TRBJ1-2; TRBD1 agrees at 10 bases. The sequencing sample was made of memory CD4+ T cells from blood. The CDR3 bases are TGTGCCAGCAGTTACGACAGGGGGCTCTATGGCTACACCTTC. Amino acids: CASSYDRGLYGYTF.